The clone carrying this T cell receptor (beta chain) appeared many times. Its antigen is currently unknown. To make TCR beta libraries, researchers used iRepertoire HTBI primers and Arm-PCR of CDR3 regions. TCRdb re-analysed the multiplex PCR reads in MiXCR, keeping a single row per CDR3 protein. The data hold about 500,000 distinct CDR3 sequences, with about 12% observed a single time. V shed 8 bases and J shed 4 bases, with 11 bases lying between them. CDR3 length: 12 amino acids. From germline, CDR1 is MNHNS and CDR2 SASEGT. Time point in this sample: newly diagnosed GD, antithyroid drugs for less than 3 months. Making the TCR library involved RNA that had been extracted from PBMCs. The sample is drawn from a study of regulatory T cells in long-lasting Graves disease. Study-level findings and limits: Clonotypes that were public and shared totalled approximately 2,800 in persistent patients versus about 1,000 in new patients. Persistent Graves' patients showed reduced TCR diversity versus newly diagnosed patients.

These data also formed part of another study, on T cells in Graves' hyperthyroidism and ophthalmopathy.

The chain is built from TRBV6-1 and TRBJ2-5, with D possibly matching TRBD2 (5 bases). This TCR was recovered from a woman younger than 45 with Graves disease. The sequencing used peripheral blood mononuclear cells (PBMCs), collected at new diagnosis, from a patient treated with antithyroid drugs. The DNA for the CDR3 is TGTGCCAGCGGCCGGGGAAGAGAGACCCAGTACTTC. Translation gives CASGRGRETQYF.